This TCR beta chain was identified during a study of shared clonotypes between healthy human individuals. Study overall: CD4 naive and CD4 memory each took three plates per donor, while CD8 naive took two and CD8 memory one.

Sequencing used immunoSEQ multiplex PCR; TCRdb keeps in-frame clones, though not all of them. Counted here are 85,000 to 100,000 clones, 67% occurring once; the ten biggest clones make up approximately 49%. Trimming took 9 bases from V and 5 from J; bases not matched to a gene: 10. CDR1 is MNHNY, CDR2 SVGAGI, per germline (reference sequence). This CDR3 contains 15 residues. The gene calls are TRBV6-6 and TRBJ2-1; 10 positions agree with TRBD2. The specimen was memory CD8+ T cells sorted from blood. Indicated subset: CD45RO+ cells pooled with CCR7-negative TemRA cells. This receptor was obtained from a man younger than 45 in good health. CDR3 loop: CASKQREGRNNEQFF. The CDR3 DNA follows: TGTGCCAGTAAACAGCGGGAGGGTAGAAACAATGAGCAGTTCTTC.